This TCR beta chain stems from a study of T cell responses to AZD1222 COVID-19 vaccine. Points from the study as a whole: Close to half of spike-specific TCRs reportedly recognize unmutated variant regions. An increase in Spike-specific TCR breadth and depth was observed after two AZD1222 doses. Among AZD1222 vaccinees, only 5 to 7 were seropositive at baseline. Clonal diversity was possibly underestimated, and white British individuals and females predominated among donors.

The CDR3 consists of 15 residues. Trimming removed 3 bases at V and 0 bases at J, with 9 bases between. The germline V gene encodes CDR1 SGDLS and CDR2 YYNGEE. Note on this clone: Its specificity is not known.

Using immunoSEQ multiplex PCR, the repertoire was profiled, and TCRdb retains in-frame clones only, with some absent. Of about 130,000 clones listed, about nine tenths are singletons. The sequence was collected from an adult in good health. V gene TRBV9 combines with J gene TRBJ2-2, with D perhaps TRBD1 or TRBD2 (5 bases each). The sequenced sample was peripheral blood, obtained on day 0 of MenACWY control vaccination. The CDR3 nucleotides are TGTGCCAGCAGCGCCGGGACGACGAACACCGGGGAGCTGTTTTTT. It encodes CASSAGTTNTGELFF. Looking up the rest from reference TRBV9 and TRBJ2-2 gives the full variable domain: DSGVTQTPKHLITATGQRVTLRCSPRSGDLSVYWYQQSLDQGLQFLIQYYNGEERAKGNILERFSAQQFPDLHSELNLSSLELGDSALYFCASSAGTTNTGELFFGEGSRLTVL.